The present entry profiles one T cell receptor beta chain with its context. This specimen belongs to a study of blood T cell repertoires in COVID-19. Study background: Samples of COVID-19 (acute and convalescent) were obtained from the United States, Italy and Spain. From T cells, B-cell-depleted T cells, or PBMCs came the material, which was cDNA or gDNA.

V gave up 6 bases and J gave up 1 base, with 6 bases separating them. Germline V gives CDR1 SNHLY, CDR2 FYNNEI. The CDR3 contains 12 residues. Authors' data handling: Amplifying reference gene primers gave estimates of nucleated cell counts. Sequenced by immunoSEQ multiplex PCR; TCRdb stores in-frame clones only, minus some. D and trimming were read from the DNA, whereas the V and J calls and clone size are those reported in that table. The sample lists roughly 100,000 clones; approximately 80% were seen once. Sequencing input: peripheral blood. The chain couples TRBV2 to TRBJ1-1; tentatively, D is TRBD1 (5 bases). The TCR sequence derives from an older woman with acute or convalescent COVID-19. The CDR3 sequence is CASRQANTEAFF. CDR3 nucleotides: TGTGCCAGCAGACAGGCGAACACTGAAGCTTTCTTT.